The sequence of this T cell receptor beta chain was determined in a study of T-cell reconstitution after alpha-beta-depleted transplantation in children. Per the germline V gene, CDR1 is SGHDT and CDR2 is YYEEEE. The CDR3 covers 14 residues. V shed 0 bases and J shed 3 bases, with 9 bases lying between them. This clonotype was observed at least ten times. Its target is not known. Overall study results and limits: After one year, T-cell counts and TCRbeta diversity mostly came from new T cells. Recipient T cells and thymic progenitors that survived were the source of the high TCRbeta diversity seen at day 60 in some patients. Roughly two months post-transplant, alpha-beta T cells reportedly originated from several hundred graft clones that had expanded.

It was with unique molecular identifiers that the TCRbeta library was prepared. TCRdb re-called the PCR reads with MiXCR, one entry per CDR3 protein. In the table there are 200,000 to 250,000 distinct CDR3 sequences, 11% of which are singletons. This rearrangement joins TRBV5-6 to TRBJ1-2; D remains unclear. This clonotype was sampled from a child under two years old with acute myeloid leukemia, due to receive a stem cell transplant. Sequencing used PBMCs, obtained before TCRalphabeta/CD19-depleted stem cell transplant. CDR3 loop: CASSLVGRDYGYTF. CDR3 bases: TGTGCCAGCAGCTTGGTAGGTCGGGACTATGGCTACACCTTC.